Listed below are T cell receptor beta chains from one sample, sequenced in a study of STAT5B mutations in CD4+ large granular lymphocyte leukemia. Generated by immunoSEQ multiplex PCR, the TCRdb table keeps only in-frame clones and is missing some. Among approximately 35,000 clones listed, roughly two thirds were seen once. The source material was CD4+ T cells from blood buffy coats. The receptor set was obtained from a human donor in good health. Both conserved end residues are part of each CDR3. D genes are given only for firm matches. Clone sizes are given selectively: once, few, many, or a class where the clone is expanded.

CDR3	DNA	D	size	V	J
CASSPPGQVNGGNTIYF	TGTGCCAGCTCACCACCGGGACAGGTGAATGGTGGAAACACCATATATTTT	TRBD1	-	TRBV18	TRBJ1-3
CASIYVGLSDTQYF	TGTGCCAGCATTTACGTGGGGTTGTCAGATACGCAGTATTTT	-	-	TRBV6-5	TRBJ2-3
CASRGLSSYNEQFF	TGTGCCAGCAGGGGGCTGAGCTCCTACAATGAGCAGTTCTTC	-	-	TRBV2	TRBJ2-1
CASSFGQDRFGNTIYF	TGTGCCAGCTCATTTGGACAAGATCGGTTCGGAAACACCATATATTTT	-	-	TRBV18	TRBJ1-3
CARKTGVGKAIYF	TGTGCCAGAAAGACGGGGGTAGGAAAGGCCATATATTTT	-	once	TRBV6-1	TRBJ1-3
CASSPDREFQETQYF	TGCGCCAGCAGCCCAGACAGGGAATTCCAAGAGACCCAGTACTTC	TRBD1	-	TRBV5-1	TRBJ2-5
CASSLRLAGSTDTQYF	TGTGCCAGCAGCTTACGACTAGCGGGGAGCACAGATACGCAGTATTTT	TRBD2	-	TRBV7-2	TRBJ2-3
CASRPTWAGGNEQFF	TGTGCCAGCAGACCTACGTGGGCAGGGGGCAATGAGCAGTTCTTC	TRBD1	-	TRBV6-6	TRBJ2-1
CASTRGGPNEQFF	TGTGCCAGCACGCGGGGGGGCCCAAATGAGCAGTTCTTC	TRBD2	-	TRBV27	TRBJ2-1
CASSIPEQPQHF	TGTGCCAGCAGCATACCAGAGCAGCCCCAGCATTTT	-	few	TRBV5-8	TRBJ1-5
CASSLMGNEKLFF	TGTGCCAGCAGCTTGATGGGTAATGAAAAACTGTTTTTT	-	-	TRBV5-5	TRBJ1-4
CASSQEGSHSNQPQHF	TGCGCCAGCAGCCAAGAGGGCAGTCATAGCAATCAGCCCCAGCATTTT	-	few	TRBV4-1	TRBJ1-5
CASSLVDEQFF	TGCGCCAGCAGCTTGGTGGATGAGCAGTTCTTC	-	-	TRBV5-1	TRBJ2-1
CASSLTSSTNTEAFF	TGTGCCAGCTCACTGACGTCCAGTACCAACACTGAAGCTTTCTTT	-	-	TRBV18	TRBJ1-1
CASSLRDRGNEQFF	TGTGCCAGCAGCTTAAGGGACAGGGGAAATGAGCAGTTCTTC	TRBD1	-	TRBV7-2	TRBJ2-1
CASSLGGNLIINEQFF	TGTGCCAGCAGCTTAGGAGGGAACCTTATTATCAATGAGCAGTTCTTC	-	-	TRBV13	TRBJ2-1
CAVGPNGANEKLFF	TGTGCCGTGGGGCCTAATGGGGCTAATGAAAAACTGTTTTTT	-	-	TRBV10-3	TRBJ1-4
CASTYSMNTEAFF	TGCGCCAGCACGTACAGCATGAACACTGAAGCTTTCTTT	-	few	TRBV10-2	TRBJ1-1
CAIMVGRAGEQYF	TGTGCCATCATGGTGGGGAGGGCGGGCGAGCAGTACTTC	TRBD2	-	TRBV10-3	TRBJ2-7
CASSTGTSGGRFF	TGTGCCAGTAGTACCGGGACTAGCGGGGGAAGGTTCTTC	TRBD2	-	TRBV19	TRBJ2-1
CASNLQMNTEAFF	TGTGCCAGCAATCTACAGATGAACACTGAAGCTTTCTTT	-	few	TRBV2	TRBJ1-1
CASSSRTGDTNSPLHF	TGTGCCAGCAGCTCGAGGACAGGGGACACTAATTCACCCCTCCACTTT	TRBD1	-	TRBV7-2	TRBJ1-6
CASRRRVGADTQYF	TGCGCCAGCAGGCGGAGGGTTGGGGCAGATACGCAGTATTTT	-	-	TRBV5-1	TRBJ2-3
CASSLGKTGVNTEAFF	TGCGCCAGCAGCTTGGGGAAGACAGGGGTGAACACTGAAGCTTTCTTT	TRBD1	-	TRBV5-1	TRBJ1-1
CASSFLQGDGSPLHF	TGTGCCAGTAGTTTTTTACAGGGAGATGGTTCACCCCTCCACTTT	-	-	TRBV19	TRBJ1-6
CASSGGLNTEAFF	TGTGCCAGCAGTGGAGGGTTGAACACTGAAGCTTTCTTT	-	-	TRBV25-1	TRBJ1-1
CASSIGSSQKGYNEQFF	TGTGCCAGTAGTATCGGCTCCAGTCAGAAGGGTTACAATGAGCAGTTCTTC	-	-	TRBV19	TRBJ2-1
CASSIMDNSNQPQHF	TGTGCCAGTAGTATCATGGATAATAGCAATCAGCCCCAGCATTTT	-	-	TRBV19	TRBJ1-5
CASTTLQNQPQHF	TGTGCCAGCACCACCCTTCAGAATCAGCCCCAGCATTTT	-	-	TRBV2	TRBJ1-5
CASSLSAGPMEQFF	TGTGCCAGCAGTTTATCGGCGGGGCCGATGGAGCAGTTCTTC	-	-	TRBV27	TRBJ2-1
CASSLGPGRLGEAFF	TGTGCCAGCAGCTTGGGACCCGGCAGGTTGGGCGAAGCTTTCTTT	-	-	TRBV7-3	TRBJ1-1
CASSEEGSTIEAFF	TGTGCCAGCAGTGAAGAAGGGTCAACTATTGAAGCTTTCTTT	-	-	TRBV2	TRBJ1-1
CASSTGVLAGVKETQYF	TGTGCCAGCAGCACGGGAGTGTTGGCGGGGGTTAAAGAGACCCAGTACTTC	TRBD2	-	TRBV14	TRBJ2-5
CAISGGTVRRNEQFF	TGTGCCATCAGTGGGGGGACAGTCCGACGGAATGAGCAGTTCTTC	TRBD1	-	TRBV10-3	TRBJ2-1
CASSFDRVNTEAFF	TGTGCCAGCAGCTTCGACAGGGTGAACACTGAAGCTTTCTTT	TRBD1	-	TRBV7-9	TRBJ1-1